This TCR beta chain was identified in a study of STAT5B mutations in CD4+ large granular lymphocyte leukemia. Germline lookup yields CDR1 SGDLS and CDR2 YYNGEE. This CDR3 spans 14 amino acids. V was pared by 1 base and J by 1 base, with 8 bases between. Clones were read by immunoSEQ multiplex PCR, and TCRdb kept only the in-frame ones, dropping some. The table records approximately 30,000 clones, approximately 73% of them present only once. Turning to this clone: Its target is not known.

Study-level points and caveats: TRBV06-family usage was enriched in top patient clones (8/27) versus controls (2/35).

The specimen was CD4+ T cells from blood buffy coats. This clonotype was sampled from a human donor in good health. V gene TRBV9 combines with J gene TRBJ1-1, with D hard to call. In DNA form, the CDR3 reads TGTGCCAGCAGCGTACACAGTGCGAACACTGAAGCTTTCTTT. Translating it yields CASSVHSANTEAFF.